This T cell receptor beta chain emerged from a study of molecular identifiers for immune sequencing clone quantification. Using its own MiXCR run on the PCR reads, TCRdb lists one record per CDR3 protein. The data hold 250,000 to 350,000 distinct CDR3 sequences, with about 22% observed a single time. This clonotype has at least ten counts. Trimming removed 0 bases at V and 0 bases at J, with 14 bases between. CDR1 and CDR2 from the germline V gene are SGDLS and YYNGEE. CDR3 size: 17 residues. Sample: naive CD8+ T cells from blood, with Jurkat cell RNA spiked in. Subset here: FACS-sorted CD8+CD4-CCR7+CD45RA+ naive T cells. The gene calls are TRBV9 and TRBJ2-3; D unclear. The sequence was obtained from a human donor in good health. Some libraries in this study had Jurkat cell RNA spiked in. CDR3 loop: CASSVESKVTSTDTQYF. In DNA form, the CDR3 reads TGTGCCAGCAGCGTAGAATCGAAGGTTACCAGCACAGATACGCAGTATTTT.